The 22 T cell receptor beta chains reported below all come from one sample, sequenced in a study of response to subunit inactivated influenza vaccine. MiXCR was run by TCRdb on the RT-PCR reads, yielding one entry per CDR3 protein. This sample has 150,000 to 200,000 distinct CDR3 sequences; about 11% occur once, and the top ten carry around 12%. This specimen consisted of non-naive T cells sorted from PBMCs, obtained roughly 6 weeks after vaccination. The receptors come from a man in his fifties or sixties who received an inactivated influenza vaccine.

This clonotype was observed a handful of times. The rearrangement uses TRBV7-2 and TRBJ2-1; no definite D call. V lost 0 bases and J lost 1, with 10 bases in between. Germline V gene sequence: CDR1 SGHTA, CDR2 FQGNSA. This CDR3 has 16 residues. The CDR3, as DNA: TGTGCCAGCAGCTTAGCACAAGACCCTTCCTACAATGAGCAGTTCTTC. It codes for CASSLAQDPSYNEQFF.

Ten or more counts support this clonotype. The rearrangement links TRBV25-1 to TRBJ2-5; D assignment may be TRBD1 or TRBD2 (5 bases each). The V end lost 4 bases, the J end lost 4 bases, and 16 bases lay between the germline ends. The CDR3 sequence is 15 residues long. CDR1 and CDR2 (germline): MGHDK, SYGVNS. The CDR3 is CASSARSGATETQYF. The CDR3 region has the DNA TGTGCCAGCAGTGCACGCTCCGGGGCAACAGAGACCCAGTACTTC. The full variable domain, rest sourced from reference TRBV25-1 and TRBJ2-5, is EADIYQTPRYLVIGTGKKITLECSQTMGHDKMYWYQQDPGMELHLIHYSYGVNSTEKGDLSSESTVSRIRTEHFPLTLESARPSHTSQYLCASSARSGATETQYFGPGTRLLVL.

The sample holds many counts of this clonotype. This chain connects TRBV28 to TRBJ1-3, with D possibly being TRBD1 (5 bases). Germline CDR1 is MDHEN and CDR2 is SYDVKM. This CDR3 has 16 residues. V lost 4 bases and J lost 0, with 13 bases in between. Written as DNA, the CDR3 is TGTGCCAGCAGTTCCCTTCGGGGCCCCTCTGGAAACACCATATATTTT. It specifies CASSSLRGPSGNTIYF.

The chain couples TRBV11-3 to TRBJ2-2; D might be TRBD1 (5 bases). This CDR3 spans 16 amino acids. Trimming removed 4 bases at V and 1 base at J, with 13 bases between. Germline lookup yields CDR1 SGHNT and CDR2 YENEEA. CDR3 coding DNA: TGTGCCAGCAGCTCCGACAGAGTCCAGAACACCGGGGAGCTGTTTTTT. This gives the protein CASSSDRVQNTGELFF.

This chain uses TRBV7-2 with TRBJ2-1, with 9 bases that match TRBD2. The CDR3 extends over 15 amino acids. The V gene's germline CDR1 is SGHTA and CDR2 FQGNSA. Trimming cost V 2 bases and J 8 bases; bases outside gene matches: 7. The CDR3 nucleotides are TGTGCCAGCAGCTTAAGTAGCGGGAGAGGCGATGAGCAGTTCTTC. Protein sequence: CASSLSSGRGDEQFF.

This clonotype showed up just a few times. CDR3 sequence (DNA): TGTGCCAGCAGCCCTGGGACTAGCGGGGGGGGCTACGAGCAGTACTTC. Its protein is CASSPGTSGGGYEQYF. The gene calls are TRBV4-2 and TRBJ2-7; 16 positions agree with TRBD2. CDR3 length equals 16 residues. V dropped 4 bases and J dropped 3; count of bases not matched to a gene: 3. Germline CDR1 and CDR2: LGHNA and YNFKEQ.

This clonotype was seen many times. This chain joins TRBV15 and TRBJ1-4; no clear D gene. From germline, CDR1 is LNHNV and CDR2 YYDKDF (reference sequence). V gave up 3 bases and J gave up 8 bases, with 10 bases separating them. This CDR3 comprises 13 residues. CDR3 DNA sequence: TGTGCCACCAGCAGGGGGTCCTCCGAAAAACTGTTTTTT. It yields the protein CATSRGSSEKLFF. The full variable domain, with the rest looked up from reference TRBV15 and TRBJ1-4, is DAMVIQNPRYQVTQFGKPVTLSCSQTLNHNVMYWYQQKSSQAPKLLFHYYDKDFNNEADTPDNFQSRRPNTSFCFLDIRSPGLGDTAMYLCATSRGSSEKLFFGSGTQLSVL.

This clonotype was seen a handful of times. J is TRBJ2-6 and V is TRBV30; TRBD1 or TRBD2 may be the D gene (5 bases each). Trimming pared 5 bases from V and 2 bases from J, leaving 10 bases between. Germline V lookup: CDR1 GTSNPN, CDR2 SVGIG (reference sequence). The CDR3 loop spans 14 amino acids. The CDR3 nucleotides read TGTGCCTGGGGCGTGGGGGCTGGGGCCAACGTCCTGACTTTC. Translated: CAWGVGAGANVLTF. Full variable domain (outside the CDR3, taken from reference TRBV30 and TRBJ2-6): SQTIHQWPATLVQPVGSPLSLECTVEGTSNPNLYWYRQAAGRGLQLLFYSVGIGQISSEVPQNLSASRPQDRQFILSSKKLLLSDSGFYLCAWGVGAGANVLTFGAGSRLTVL.

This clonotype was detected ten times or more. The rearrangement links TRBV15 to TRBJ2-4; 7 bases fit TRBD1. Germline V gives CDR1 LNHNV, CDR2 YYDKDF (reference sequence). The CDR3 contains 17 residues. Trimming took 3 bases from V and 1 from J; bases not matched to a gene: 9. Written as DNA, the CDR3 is TGTGCCACCAGCAGTGAAAAGACAGGGAACGCCAAAAACATTCAGTACTTC. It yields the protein CATSSEKTGNAKNIQYF.

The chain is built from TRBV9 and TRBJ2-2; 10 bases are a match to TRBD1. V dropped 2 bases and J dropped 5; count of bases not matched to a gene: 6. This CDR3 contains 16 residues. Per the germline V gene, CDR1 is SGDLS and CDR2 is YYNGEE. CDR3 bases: TGTGCCAGCAGCGTGGGGGGGACAGGGGTGACCGGGGAGCTGTTTTTT. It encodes CASSVGGTGVTGELFF.

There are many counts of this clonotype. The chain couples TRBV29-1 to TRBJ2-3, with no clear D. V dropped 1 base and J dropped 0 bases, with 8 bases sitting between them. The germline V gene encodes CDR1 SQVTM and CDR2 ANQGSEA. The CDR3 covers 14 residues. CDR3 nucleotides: TGCAGCGTTGAAGGGGTGGGTAGCACAGATACGCAGTATTTT. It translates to CSVEGVGSTDTQYF.

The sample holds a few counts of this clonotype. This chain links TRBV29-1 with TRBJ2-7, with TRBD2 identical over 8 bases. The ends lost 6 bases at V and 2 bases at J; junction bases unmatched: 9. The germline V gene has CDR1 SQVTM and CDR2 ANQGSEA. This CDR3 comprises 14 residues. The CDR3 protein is CSVGGTRGTYEQYF. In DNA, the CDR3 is TGCAGCGTGGGAGGGACTAGGGGTACCTACGAGCAGTACTTC.

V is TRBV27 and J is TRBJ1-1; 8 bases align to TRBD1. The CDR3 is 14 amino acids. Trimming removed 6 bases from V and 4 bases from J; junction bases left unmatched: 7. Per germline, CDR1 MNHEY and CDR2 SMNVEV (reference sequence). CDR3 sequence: CASRATGVGTEAFF. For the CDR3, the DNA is TGTGCCAGCAGGGCGACAGGGGTCGGCACTGAAGCTTTCTTT.

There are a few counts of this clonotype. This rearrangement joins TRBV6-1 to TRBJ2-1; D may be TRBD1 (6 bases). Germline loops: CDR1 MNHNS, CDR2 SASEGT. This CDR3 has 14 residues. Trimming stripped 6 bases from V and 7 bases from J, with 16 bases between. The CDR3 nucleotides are TGTGCCAGCAGCCTGGACAGCCACCGAAATGAGCAGTTCTTC. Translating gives CASSLDSHRNEQFF.

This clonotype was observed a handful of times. In nucleotides, the CDR3 is TGTGCCACCAGCAGCCCCTGGGAGACCCAGTACTTC. Translating gives CATSSPWETQYF. The rearrangement uses TRBV15 and TRBJ2-5; unclear D gene. Per germline, CDR1 LNHNV and CDR2 YYDKDF (reference sequence). Trimming stripped 3 bases from V and 5 bases from J, with 7 bases between. The CDR3 extends over 12 amino acids.

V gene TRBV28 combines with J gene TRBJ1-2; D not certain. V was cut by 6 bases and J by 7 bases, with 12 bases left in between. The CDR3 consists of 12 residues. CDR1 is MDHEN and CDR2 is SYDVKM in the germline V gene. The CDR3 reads CASSLGLFGYTF. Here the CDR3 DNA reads TGTGCCAGCAGCTTAGGACTGTTTGGCTACACCTTC.

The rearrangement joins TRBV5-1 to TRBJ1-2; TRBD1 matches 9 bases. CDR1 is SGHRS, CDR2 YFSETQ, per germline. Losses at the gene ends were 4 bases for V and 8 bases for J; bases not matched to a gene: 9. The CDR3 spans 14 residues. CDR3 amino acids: CASSGGQGVGGYTF. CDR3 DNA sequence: TGCGCCAGCAGCGGGGGACAGGGCGTCGGGGGCTACACCTTC. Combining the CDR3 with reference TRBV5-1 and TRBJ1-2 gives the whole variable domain KAGVTQTPRYLIKTRGQQVTLSCSPISGHRSVSWYQQTPGQGLQFLFEYFSETQRNKGNFPGRFSGRQFSNSRSEMNVSTLELGDSALYLCASSGGQGVGGYTFGSGTRLTVV.

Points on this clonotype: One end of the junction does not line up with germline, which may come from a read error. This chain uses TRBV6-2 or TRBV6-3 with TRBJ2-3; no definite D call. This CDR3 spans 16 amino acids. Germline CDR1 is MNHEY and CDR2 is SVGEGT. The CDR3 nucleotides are TGTGCCAGCAGTTCGGTCAGTATCATTAGCAAAGATACGCAGTATTTT. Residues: CASSSVSIISKDTQYF.

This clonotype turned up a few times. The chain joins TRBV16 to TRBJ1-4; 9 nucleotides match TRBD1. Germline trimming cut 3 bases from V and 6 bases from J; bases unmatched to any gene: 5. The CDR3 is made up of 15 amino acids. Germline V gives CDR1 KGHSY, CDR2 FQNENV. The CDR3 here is CASSHPTGGYEKLFF. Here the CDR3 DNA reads TGTGCCAGCAGCCACCCGACAGGGGGGTATGAAAAACTGTTTTTT.

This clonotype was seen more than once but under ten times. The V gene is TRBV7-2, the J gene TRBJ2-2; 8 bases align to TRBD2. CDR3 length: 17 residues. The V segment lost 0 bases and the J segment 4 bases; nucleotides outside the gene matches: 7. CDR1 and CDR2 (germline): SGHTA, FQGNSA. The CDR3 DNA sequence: TGTGCCAGCAGCTTAGCGTATATCGGGGGGGGCACCGGGGAGCTGTTTTTT. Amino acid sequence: CASSLAYIGGGTGELFF.

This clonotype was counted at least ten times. In DNA, the CDR3 is TGTGCCAGCAGCTTTGGTACAGCGTCCCAGATGACCCAGTACTTC. Residues: CASSFGTASQMTQYF. The V and J genes are TRBV11-2 and TRBJ2-5, with D uncertain. The V gene lost 3 bases and the J gene lost 7 bases, with 18 bases spanning the gap. The CDR3 is 15 residues long. Germline V lookup: CDR1 SGHAT, CDR2 FQNNGV. The full variable domain, with the rest looked up from reference TRBV11-2 and TRBJ2-5, is EAGVAQSPRYKIIEKRQSVAFWCNPISGHATLYWYQQILGQGPKLLIQFQNNGVVDDSQLPKDRFSAERLKGVDSTLKIQPAKLEDSAVYLCASSFGTASQMTQYFGPGTRLLVL.

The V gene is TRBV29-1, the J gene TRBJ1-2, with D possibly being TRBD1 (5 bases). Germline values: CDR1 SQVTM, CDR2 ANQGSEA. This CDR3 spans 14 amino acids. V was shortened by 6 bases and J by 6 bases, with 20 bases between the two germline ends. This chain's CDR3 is CSVPLWGYGDGYTF. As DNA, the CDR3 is TGCAGCGTACCCCTGTGGGGGTATGGCGATGGCTACACCTTC. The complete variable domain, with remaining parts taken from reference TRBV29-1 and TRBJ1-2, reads SAVISQKPSRDICQRGTSLTIQCQVDSQVTMMFWYRQQPGQSLTLIATANQGSEATYESGFVIDKFPISRPNLTFSTLTVSNMSPEDSSIYLCSVPLWGYGDGYTFGSGTRLTVV.